The sequence of this T cell receptor (beta chain) was determined in a study of T-cell reconstitution after alpha-beta-depleted transplantation in children. This clonotype was recorded many times. The TCRbeta library was prepared with unique molecular identifiers. TCRdb itself ran the PCR reads through MiXCR, one entry per CDR3 protein. The sample shows about 110,000 distinct CDR3 sequences, approximately 10% of them seen only once. The source is a human donor who donated a stem cell graft to a child with acute lymphoblastic leukemia. The sequences come from PBMCs from the stem cell graft donor, collected from the stem cell graft.

CDR3 in amino acids: CASSPSRLAGDNEQFF. CDR3 nucleotides: TGTGCCAGCAGCCCGTCACGACTAGCGGGAGACAATGAGCAGTTCTTC. This chain joins TRBV7-2 and TRBJ2-1; 12 nucleotides agree with TRBD2. The germline CDR1 and CDR2 sequences are SGHTA and FQGNSA. The V and J ends lost 5 bases and 5 bases, in that order; junction bases with no gene match: 7. The CDR3 totals 16 residues.